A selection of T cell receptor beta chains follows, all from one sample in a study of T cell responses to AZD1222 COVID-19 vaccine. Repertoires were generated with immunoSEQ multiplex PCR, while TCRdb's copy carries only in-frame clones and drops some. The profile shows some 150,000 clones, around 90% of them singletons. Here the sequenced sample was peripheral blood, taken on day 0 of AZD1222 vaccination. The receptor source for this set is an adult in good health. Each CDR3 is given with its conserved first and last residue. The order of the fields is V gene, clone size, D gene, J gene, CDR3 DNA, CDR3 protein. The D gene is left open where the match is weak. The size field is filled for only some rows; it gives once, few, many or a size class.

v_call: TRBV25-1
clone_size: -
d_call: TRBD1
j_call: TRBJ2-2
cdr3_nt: TGTGCCAGCAGTTTAGGGACAGGGGGCGAGCTTGACGGGGAGCTGTTTTTT
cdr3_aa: CASSLGTGGELDGELFF

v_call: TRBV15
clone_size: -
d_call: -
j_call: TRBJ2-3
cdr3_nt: TGTGCCACCAGCAGATTGGGGTTGGCGGACTACCCGGCGGATACGCAGTATTTT
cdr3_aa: CATSRLGLADYPADTQYF

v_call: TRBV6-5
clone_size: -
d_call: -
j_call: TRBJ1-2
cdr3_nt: TGTGCCAGCAGTCGAAGGCCAGGGGATGGCTACACCTTC
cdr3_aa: CASSRRPGDGYTF

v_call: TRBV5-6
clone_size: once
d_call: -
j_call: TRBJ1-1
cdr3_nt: TGTGCCAGCAGTCCCACGGGGGTCGGCACTGAAGCTTTCTTT
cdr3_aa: CASSPTGVGTEAFF

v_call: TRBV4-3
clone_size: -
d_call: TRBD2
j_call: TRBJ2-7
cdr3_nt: TGCGCCAGCAGCCAAGATTTCAGCGGGAGTTCCGGCGAGCAGTACTTC
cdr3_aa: CASSQDFSGSSGEQYF

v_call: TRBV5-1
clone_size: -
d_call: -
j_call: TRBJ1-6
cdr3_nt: TGCGCCAGCAGCTTCGGAAACTCCTATAATTCACCCCTCCACTTT
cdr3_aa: CASSFGNSYNSPLHF

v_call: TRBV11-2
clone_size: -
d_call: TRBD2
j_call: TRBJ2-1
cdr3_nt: TGTGCCAGCAGCTCCTTACTAGCGGGAAATGAGCAGTTCTTC
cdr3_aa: CASSSLLAGNEQFF

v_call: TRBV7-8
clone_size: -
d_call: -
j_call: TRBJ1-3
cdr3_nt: TGTGCCAGCAGGCTTAGTACAGGGCCCTCTGGAAACACCATATATTTT
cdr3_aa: CASRLSTGPSGNTIYF

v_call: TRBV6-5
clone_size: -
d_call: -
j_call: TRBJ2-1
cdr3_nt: TGTGCCAGCAGACTACAACCCGCCTACAATGAGCAGTTCTTC
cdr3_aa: CASRLQPAYNEQFF

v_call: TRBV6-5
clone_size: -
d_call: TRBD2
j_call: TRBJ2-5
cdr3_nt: TGTGCCAGCAGTTACTCGCGGGGGGGCCCAGAGACCCAGTACTTC
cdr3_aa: CASSYSRGGPETQYF

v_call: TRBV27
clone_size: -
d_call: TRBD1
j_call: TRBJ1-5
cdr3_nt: TGTGCCAGCAGTCCCGGGACAGGTGGGAGTTGGTCCCAGCATTTT
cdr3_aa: CASSPGTGGSWSQHF

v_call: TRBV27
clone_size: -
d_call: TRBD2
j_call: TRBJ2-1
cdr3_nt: TGTGCCAGCAGTTATAGGACTAGCGGGAGCTCCTACAATGAGCAGTTCTTC
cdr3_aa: CASSYRTSGSSYNEQFF

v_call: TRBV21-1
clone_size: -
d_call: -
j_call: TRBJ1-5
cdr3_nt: TGTGCCAGCAGCAGGTCGGACGGAAGGGTTCCTAGCAATCAGCCCCAGCATTTT
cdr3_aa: CASSRSDGRVPSNQPQHF